Sequencing of this T cell receptor beta chain was carried out in a study of blood T cell repertoires in COVID-19. The germline V gene encodes CDR1 LNHDA and CDR2 SQIVND (reference sequence). Trimming removed 0 bases from V and 0 bases from J; junction bases left unmatched: 7. The CDR3 length is 17 residues. Using immunoSEQ multiplex PCR, the repertoire was profiled, and TCRdb retains in-frame clones only, with some absent. The repertoire holds some 290,000 clones, about four fifths seen once, with around 3.2% in the top ten. The specimen sequenced was peripheral blood. This receptor was obtained from a woman in her sixties or seventies with active or convalescent COVID-19. The J gene is TRBJ2-7, the V gene TRBV19; 8 bases are a match to TRBD1. CDR3 bases: TGTGCCAGTAGTATAGATGCGGGGACAGGACTCTCCTACGAGCAGTACTTC. This gives the protein CASSIDAGTGLSYEQYF.